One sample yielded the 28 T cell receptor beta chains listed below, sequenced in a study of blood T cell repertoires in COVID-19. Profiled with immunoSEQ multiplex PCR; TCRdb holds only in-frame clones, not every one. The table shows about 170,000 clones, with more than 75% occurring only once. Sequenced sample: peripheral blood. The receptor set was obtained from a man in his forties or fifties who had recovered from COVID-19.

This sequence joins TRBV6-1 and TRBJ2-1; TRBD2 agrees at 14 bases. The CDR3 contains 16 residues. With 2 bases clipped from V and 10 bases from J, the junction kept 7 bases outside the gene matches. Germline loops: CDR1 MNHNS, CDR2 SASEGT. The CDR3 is CASSERTSGGSGEQFF. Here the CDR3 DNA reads TGTGCCAGCAGTGAAAGGACTAGCGGGGGGTCGGGAGAGCAGTTCTTC.

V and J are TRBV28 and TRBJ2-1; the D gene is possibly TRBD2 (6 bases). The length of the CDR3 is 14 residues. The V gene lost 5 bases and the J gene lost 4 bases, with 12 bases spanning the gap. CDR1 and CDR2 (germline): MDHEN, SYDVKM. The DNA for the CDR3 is TGTGCCAGCAGTCCCTCTGGAGGGTACAATGAGCAGTTCTTC. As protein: CASSPSGGYNEQFF.

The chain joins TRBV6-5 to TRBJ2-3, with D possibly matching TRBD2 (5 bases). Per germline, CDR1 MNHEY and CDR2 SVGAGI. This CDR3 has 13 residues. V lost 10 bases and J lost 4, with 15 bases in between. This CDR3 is CATPRGLPDTQYF. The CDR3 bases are TGTGCCACCCCCCGGGGATTACCAGATACGCAGTATTTT.

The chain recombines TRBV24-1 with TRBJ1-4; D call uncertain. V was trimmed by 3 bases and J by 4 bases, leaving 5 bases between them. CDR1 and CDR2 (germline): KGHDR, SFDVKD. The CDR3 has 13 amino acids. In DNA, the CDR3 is TGTGCCACCAGTGATGGAGGTAATGAAAAACTGTTTTTT. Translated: CATSDGGNEKLFF.

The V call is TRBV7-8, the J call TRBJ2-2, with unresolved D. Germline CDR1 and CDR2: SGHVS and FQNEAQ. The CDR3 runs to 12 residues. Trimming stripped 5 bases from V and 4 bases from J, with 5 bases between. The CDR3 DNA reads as TGTGCCAGCAGCCCCCTCACCGGGGAGCTGTTTTTT. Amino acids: CASSPLTGELFF.

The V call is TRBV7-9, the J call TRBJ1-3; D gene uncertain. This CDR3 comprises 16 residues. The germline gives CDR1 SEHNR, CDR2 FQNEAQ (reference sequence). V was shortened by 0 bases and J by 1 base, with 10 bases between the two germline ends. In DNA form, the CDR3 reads TGTGCCAGCAGCTTAGCCTCCCGGACTTCTGGAAACACCATATATTTT. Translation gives CASSLASRTSGNTIYF. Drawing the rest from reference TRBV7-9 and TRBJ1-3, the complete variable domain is DTGVSQNPRHKITKRGQNVTFRCDPISEHNRLYWYRQTLGQGPEFLTYFQNEAQLEKSRLLSDRFSAERPKGSFSTLEIQRTEQGDSAMYLCASSLASRTSGNTIYFGEGSWLTVV.

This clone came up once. The CDR3 spells CASSRISGGANPYNEQFF. CDR3 DNA: TGCGCCAGCAGTCGGATTAGCGGGGGGGCCAACCCCTACAATGAGCAGTTCTTC. J is TRBJ2-1 and V is TRBV5-1, with 11 bases aligning to TRBD2. Germline-derived CDR1 and CDR2 are SGHRS and YFSETQ. CDR3 length: 18 amino acids. V gave up 5 bases and J gave up 2 bases; unmatched junction bases: 12.

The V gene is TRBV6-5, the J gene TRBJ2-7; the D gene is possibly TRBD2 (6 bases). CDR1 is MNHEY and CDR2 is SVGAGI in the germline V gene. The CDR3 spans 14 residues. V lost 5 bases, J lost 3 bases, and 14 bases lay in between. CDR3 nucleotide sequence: TGTGCCAGCAGTCCCACCGGAGGGTTCTACGAGCAGTACTTC. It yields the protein CASSPTGGFYEQYF.

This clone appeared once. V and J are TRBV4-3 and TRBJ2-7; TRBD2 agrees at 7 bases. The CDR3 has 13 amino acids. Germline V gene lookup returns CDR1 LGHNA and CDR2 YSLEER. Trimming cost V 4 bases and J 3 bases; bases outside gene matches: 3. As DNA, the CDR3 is TGCGCCAGCAGCCCCGAGCGGGACTACGAGCAGTACTTC. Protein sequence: CASSPERDYEQYF.

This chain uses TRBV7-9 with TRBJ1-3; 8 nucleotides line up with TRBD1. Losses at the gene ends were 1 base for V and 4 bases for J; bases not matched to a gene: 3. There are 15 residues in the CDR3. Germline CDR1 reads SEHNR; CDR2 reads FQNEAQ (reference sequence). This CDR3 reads CASSLGGDRGNTIYF. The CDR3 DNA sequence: TGTGCCAGCAGCTTAGGAGGGGACAGGGGAAACACCATATATTTT.

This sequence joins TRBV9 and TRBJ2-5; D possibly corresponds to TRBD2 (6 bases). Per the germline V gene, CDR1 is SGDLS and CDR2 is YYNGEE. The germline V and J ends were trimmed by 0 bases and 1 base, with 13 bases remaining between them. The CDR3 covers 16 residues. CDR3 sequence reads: CASSVGGGVLQETQYF. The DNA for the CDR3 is TGTGCCAGCAGCGTAGGTGGAGGGGTCCTCCAAGAGACCCAGTACTTC.

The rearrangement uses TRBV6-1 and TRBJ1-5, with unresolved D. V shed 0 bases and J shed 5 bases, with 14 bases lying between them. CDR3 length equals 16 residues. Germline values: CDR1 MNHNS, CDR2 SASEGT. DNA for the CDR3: TGTGCCAGCAGTGAAGCGCTCGGGTCCCCACATCAGCCCCAGCATTTT. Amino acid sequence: CASSEALGSPHQPQHF.

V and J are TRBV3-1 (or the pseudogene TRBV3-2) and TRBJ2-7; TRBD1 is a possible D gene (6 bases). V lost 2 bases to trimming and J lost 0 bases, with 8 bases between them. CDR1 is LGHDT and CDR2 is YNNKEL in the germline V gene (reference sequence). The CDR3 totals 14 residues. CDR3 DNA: TGTGCCAGCAGCCAAAGAGGGGGCTCCTACGAGCAGTACTTC. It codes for CASSQRGGSYEQYF.

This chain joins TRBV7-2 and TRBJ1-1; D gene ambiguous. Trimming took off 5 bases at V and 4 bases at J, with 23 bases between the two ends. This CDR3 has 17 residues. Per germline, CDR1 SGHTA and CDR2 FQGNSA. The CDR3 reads CASSGVSWVRLGTEAFF. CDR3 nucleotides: TGTGCCAGCAGCGGAGTATCATGGGTTAGATTGGGCACTGAAGCTTTCTTT.

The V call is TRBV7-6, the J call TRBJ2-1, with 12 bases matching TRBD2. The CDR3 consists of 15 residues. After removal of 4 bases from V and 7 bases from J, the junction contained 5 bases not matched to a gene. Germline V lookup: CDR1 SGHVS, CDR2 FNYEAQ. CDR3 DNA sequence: TGTGCCAGCAGCTATTCTAGCGGGAGGGGAAATGAGCAGTTCTTC. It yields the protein CASSYSSGRGNEQFF.

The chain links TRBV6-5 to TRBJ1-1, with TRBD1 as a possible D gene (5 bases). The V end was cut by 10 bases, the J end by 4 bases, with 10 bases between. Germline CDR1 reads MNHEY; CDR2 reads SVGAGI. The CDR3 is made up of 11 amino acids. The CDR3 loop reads CATWGGTEAFF. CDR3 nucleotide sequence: TGTGCCACCTGGGGGGGCACTGAAGCTTTCTTT.

CDR3 DNA: TGTGCCAGCAGCTTACGGGACAGGGGGTTGACGCAGTATTTT. It yields the protein CASSLRDRGLTQYF. The V and J genes are TRBV5-5 and TRBJ2-3, with 11 bases lining up with TRBD1. There are 14 residues in the CDR3. The ends lost 2 bases at V and 9 bases at J; junction bases unmatched: 5. Germline CDR1 reads SGHKS; CDR2 reads YYEKEE (reference sequence).

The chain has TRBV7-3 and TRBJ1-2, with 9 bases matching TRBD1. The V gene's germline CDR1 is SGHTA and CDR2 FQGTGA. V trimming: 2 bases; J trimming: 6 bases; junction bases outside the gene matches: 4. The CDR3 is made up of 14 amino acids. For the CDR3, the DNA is TGTGCCAGCAGCTTACAGGGACAGGGTGATGGCTACACCTTC. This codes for CASSLQGQGDGYTF.

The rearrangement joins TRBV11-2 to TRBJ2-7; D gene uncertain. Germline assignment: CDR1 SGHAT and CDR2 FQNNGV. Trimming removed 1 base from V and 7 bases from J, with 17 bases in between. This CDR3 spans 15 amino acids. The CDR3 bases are TGTGCCAGCAGCTTAGGGCAGGTCACCCCGAGAGAGCAGTACTTC. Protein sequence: CASSLGQVTPREQYF.

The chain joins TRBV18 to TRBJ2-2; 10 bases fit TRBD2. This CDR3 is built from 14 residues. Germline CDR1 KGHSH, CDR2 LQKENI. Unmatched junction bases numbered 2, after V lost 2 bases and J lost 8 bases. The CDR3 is CASSPGLAEGELFF. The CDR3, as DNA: TGTGCCAGCTCACCAGGACTAGCGGAAGGGGAGCTGTTTTTT.

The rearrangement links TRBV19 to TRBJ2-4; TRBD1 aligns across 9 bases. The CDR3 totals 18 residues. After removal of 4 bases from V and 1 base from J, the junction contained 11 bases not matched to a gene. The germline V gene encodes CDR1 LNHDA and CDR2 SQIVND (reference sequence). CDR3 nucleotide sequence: TGTGCCAGTAGTAGCGCCGGGACAGGGCTGGGCGCCAAAAACATTCAGTACTTC. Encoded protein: CASSSAGTGLGAKNIQYF.

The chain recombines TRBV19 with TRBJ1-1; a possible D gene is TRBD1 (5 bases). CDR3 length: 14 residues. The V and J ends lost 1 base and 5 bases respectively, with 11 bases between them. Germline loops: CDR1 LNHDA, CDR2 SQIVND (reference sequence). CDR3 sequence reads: CASSIVGGRTEAFF. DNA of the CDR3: TGTGCCAGTAGTATAGTGGGGGGGAGAACTGAAGCTTTCTTT.

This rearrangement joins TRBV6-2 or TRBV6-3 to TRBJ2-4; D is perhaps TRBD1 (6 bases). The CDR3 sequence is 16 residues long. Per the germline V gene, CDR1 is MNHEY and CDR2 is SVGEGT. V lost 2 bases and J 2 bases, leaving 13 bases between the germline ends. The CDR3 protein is CASSYRPTGSKNIQYF. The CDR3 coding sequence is TGTGCCAGCAGTTACCGACCGACAGGATCCAAAAACATTCAGTACTTC.

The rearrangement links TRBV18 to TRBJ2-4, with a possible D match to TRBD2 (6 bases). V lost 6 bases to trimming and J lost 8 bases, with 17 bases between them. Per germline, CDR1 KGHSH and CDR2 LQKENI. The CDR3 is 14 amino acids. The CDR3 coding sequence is TGTGCCAGCTCGGCGATGGGACCGGGAGACATTCAGTACTTC. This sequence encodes CASSAMGPGDIQYF.

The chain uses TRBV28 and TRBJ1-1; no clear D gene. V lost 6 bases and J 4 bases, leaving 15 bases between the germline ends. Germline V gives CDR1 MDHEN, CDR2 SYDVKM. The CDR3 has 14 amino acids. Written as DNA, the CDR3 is TGTGCCAGCAGCCTCGGTGGGCTCTCCACTGAAGCTTTCTTT. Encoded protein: CASSLGGLSTEAFF. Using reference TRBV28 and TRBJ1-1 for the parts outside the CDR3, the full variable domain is DVKVTQSSRYLVKRTGEKVFLECVQDMDHENMFWYRQDPGLGLRLIYFSYDVKMKEKGDIPEGYSVSREKKERFSLILESASTNQTSMYLCASSLGGLSTEAFFGQGTRLTVV.

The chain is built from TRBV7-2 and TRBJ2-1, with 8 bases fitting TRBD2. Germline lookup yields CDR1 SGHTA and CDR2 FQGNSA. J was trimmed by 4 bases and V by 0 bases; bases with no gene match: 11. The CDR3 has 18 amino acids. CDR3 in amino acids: CASSLARMVTSGYNEQFF. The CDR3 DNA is TGTGCCAGCAGCTTAGCGCGTATGGTAACTAGCGGATACAATGAGCAGTTCTTC.

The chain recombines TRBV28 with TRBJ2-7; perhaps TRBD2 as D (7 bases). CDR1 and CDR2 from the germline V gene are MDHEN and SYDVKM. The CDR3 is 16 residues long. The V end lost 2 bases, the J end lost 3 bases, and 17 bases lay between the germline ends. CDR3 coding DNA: TGTGCCAGCAGTTTACCCCTTAATAGGGGGGGCTACGAGCAGTACTTC. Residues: CASSLPLNRGGYEQYF.

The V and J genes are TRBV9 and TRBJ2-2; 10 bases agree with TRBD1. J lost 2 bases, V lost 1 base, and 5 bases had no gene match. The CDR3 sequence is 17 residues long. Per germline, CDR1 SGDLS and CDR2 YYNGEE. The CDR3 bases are TGTGCCAGCAGCGTAAAAGGGACAGGGGTTAACACCGGGGAGCTGTTTTTT. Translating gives CASSVKGTGVNTGELFF.